The rows below give T cell receptor beta chains drawn from one sample of a study of Graves' ophthalmopathy and Graves' hyperthyroidism. TCRdb recomputed calls from the multiplex PCR reads with MiXCR, one row per CDR3 protein. The table shows 620,000 or so distinct CDR3 sequences, with about 20% occurring only once. Sequencing was done on a sample of peripheral blood. These receptors originate from a woman aged 18-29 years with stable Graves' hyperthyroidism. Some clones in this sample may be carry-over from other donors' samples. CDR3s include the opening cysteine and the closing phenylalanine or tryptophan. A D gene is named only where the DNA matches it firmly. The listing skips clone size in some rows; elsewhere it reads once, few, many or a size class.

v_call,j_call,d_call,clone_size,cdr3_aa,cdr3_nt
TRBV6-1,TRBJ2-3,TRBD1,-,CASSRTGTATDTQYF,TGTGCCAGCAGCCGTACCGGGACAGCAACAGATACGCAGTATTTT
TRBV15,TRBJ1-1,TRBD1,once,CATSRDRWGQGATEAFF,TGTGCCACCAGCAGAGATCGATGGGGTCAGGGGGCGACTGAAGCTTTCTTT
TRBV12-3/TRBV12-4,TRBJ1-6,-,-,CASSISMRNSPLHF,TGTGCCAGCAGTATCTCCATGCGGAATTCACCCCTCCACTTT
TRBV2,TRBJ2-7,-,many,CASSYRDEQYF,TGTGCCAGCAGTTACAGGGACGAGCAGTACTTC
TRBV12-3/TRBV12-4,TRBJ2-2,TRBD2,-,CASSSTLGREGTGELFF,TGTGCCAGCAGCTCTACTTTGGGCAGGGAGGGCACCGGGGAGCTGTTTTTT
TRBV12-3/TRBV12-4,TRBJ1-2,TRBD1,few,CASSLFPDRELYGYTF,TGTGCCAGCAGTTTATTCCCGGACAGGGAGCTCTATGGCTACACCTTC
TRBV30,TRBJ1-5,-,many,CAWSVRRDNQPQHF,TGTGCCTGGAGTGTACGGAGGGACAATCAGCCCCAGCATTTT
TRBV12-3/TRBV12-4,TRBJ1-2,-,many,CASLRREGNYGYTF,TGTGCCAGCCTCCGCAGGGAAGGAAACTATGGCTACACCTTC
TRBV30,TRBJ1-5,TRBD1,many,CAWSLGQAGANQPQHF,TGTGCCTGGAGTCTAGGACAGGCGGGGGCCAATCAGCCCCAGCATTTT
TRBV6-1,TRBJ1-6,TRBD1,-,CASSRQGNNSPLHF,TGTGCCAGCAGTAGACAGGGGAATAATTCACCCCTCCACTTT
TRBV11-2,TRBJ2-2,-,-,CASSLEVTANTGELFF,TGTGCCAGCAGCTTAGAGGTGACAGCGAACACCGGGGAGCTGTTTTTT
TRBV20-1,TRBJ2-7,TRBD2,many,CSADEPGLVYEQYF,TGCAGTGCCGACGAACCGGGACTAGTCTACGAGCAGTACTTC
TRBV30,TRBJ2-7,-,-,CAWTTKDIGEQYF,TGTGCCTGGACTACTAAAGACATAGGCGAGCAGTACTTC
TRBV29-1,TRBJ1-1,-,-,CSVEPWDIDGAFF,TGCAGCGTTGAACCATGGGACATAGACGGAGCTTTCTTT
TRBV5-5,TRBJ1-6,TRBD1,-,CASSFDRGSPPLHF,TGTGCCAGCAGCTTTGACAGGGGCTCTCCACCCCTCCACTTT
TRBV6-1,TRBJ2-4,-,many,CASSSAGNIQYF,TGTGCCAGCAGTTCGGCAGGAAACATTCAGTACTTC
TRBV12-3/TRBV12-4,TRBJ2-2,-,-,CASSPTELGGELFF,TGTGCCAGCAGTCCAACAGAGTTGGGCGGGGAGCTGTTTTTT
TRBV10-2,TRBJ2-7,TRBD1,many,CASAAGTGVYEQYF,TGCGCCAGCGCCGCCGGGACAGGAGTGTACGAGCAGTACTTC
TRBV9,TRBJ2-5,-,-,CASSVEGRETQYF,TGTGCCAGCAGCGTAGAGGGCCGCGAGACCCAGTACTTC
TRBV2,TRBJ1-6,-,many,CASLERGQGGSPLHF,TGTGCCAGCCTCGAGCGGGGTCAGGGCGGTTCACCCCTCCACTTT
TRBV11-2,TRBJ2-5,-,-,CASSLFGPETQYF,TGTGCCAGCAGCTTATTTGGACCCGAGACCCAGTACTTC
TRBV9,TRBJ2-4,-,many,CASSPRGSNTQYF,TGTGCCAGCAGCCCCCGGGGCAGTAACACTCAGTACTTC
TRBV29-1,TRBJ1-5,TRBD1,many,CSVETGGNQPQHF,TGCAGCGTTGAGACAGGGGGCAATCAGCCCCAGCATTTT
TRBV12-3/TRBV12-4,TRBJ1-5,-,-,CASSQTGAGIGQPQHF,TGTGCCAGCAGCCAAACCGGGGCAGGGATTGGTCAGCCCCAGCATTTT
TRBV4-1,TRBJ2-5,-,many,CASSQGGTVLETQYF,TGCGCCAGCAGCCAGGGCGGGACAGTTCTTGAGACCCAGTACTTC
TRBV6-5,TRBJ2-5,-,few,CASSYNTHPKTQYF,TGTGCCAGCAGTTACAACACCCATCCAAAGACCCAGTACTTC
TRBV6-5,TRBJ2-7,TRBD1,many,CASSFPRQGSYEQYF,TGTGCCAGCAGTTTCCCCCGACAGGGGTCCTACGAGCAGTACTTC
TRBV7-2,TRBJ2-5,-,-,CASSSFFGYQETQYF,TGTGCCAGCAGCTCCTTTTTTGGGTACCAAGAGACCCAGTACTTC
TRBV6-5,TRBJ1-1,TRBD1,many,CASRPGQGWTEAFF,TGTGCCAGCAGACCGGGACAGGGGTGGACTGAAGCTTTCTTT
TRBV7-2,TRBJ2-5,-,many,CASSLGGWGTETQYF,TGTGCCAGCAGCTTAGGAGGATGGGGTACGGAGACCCAGTACTTC
TRBV20-1,TRBJ1-6,-,few,CSARVGGNSPLHF,TGCAGTGCTAGAGTGGGGGGTAATTCACCCCTCCACTTT
TRBV6-5,TRBJ2-5,TRBD2,few,CASSLRSSGTQETQYF,TGTGCCAGCAGTTTACGGTCTAGCGGCACCCAAGAGACCCAGTACTTC
TRBV6-5,TRBJ2-5,-,many,CASSFAPGRLGGAQETQYF,TGTGCCAGCAGTTTCGCCCCGGGGAGACTTGGCGGGGCACAAGAGACCCAGTACTTC
TRBV12-3/TRBV12-4,TRBJ2-7,TRBD2,-,CASSLAGGSGSVHEQYF,TGTGCCAGCAGTTTAGCGGGGGGTAGCGGGAGTGTCCACGAGCAGTACTTC
TRBV6-2/TRBV6-3,TRBJ1-2,TRBD1,-,CASRQGASSNYGYTF,TGTGCCAGCAGGCAGGGGGCCTCAAGTAACTATGGCTACACCTTC
TRBV20-1,TRBJ1-3,-,many,CSARDPRTSGNTIYF,TGCAGTGCTAGAGACCCCCGCACCTCTGGAAACACCATATATTTT
TRBV6-1,TRBJ2-2,-,few,CASKPGSNTGELFF,TGTGCCAGCAAGCCGGGATCAAACACCGGGGAGCTGTTTTTT
TRBV2,TRBJ2-5,-,many,CALQGRETQYF,TGTGCCCTCCAAGGGCGAGAGACCCAGTACTTC
TRBV2,TRBJ2-5,-,-,CASSEAAGPQETQYF,TGTGCCAGCAGTGAAGCGGCCGGGCCCCAAGAGACCCAGTACTTC
TRBV7-9,TRBJ2-5,TRBD2,many,CASSPRISGVETQYF,TGTGCCAGCAGCCCCCGGATTAGCGGGGTAGAGACCCAGTACTTC
TRBV12-3/TRBV12-4,TRBJ2-2,TRBD1,many,CASSLSLGTGGNPGELFF,TGTGCCAGCAGTTTAAGTTTAGGGACAGGGGGCAATCCAGGGGAGCTGTTTTTT
TRBV6-5,TRBJ1-5,TRBD1,-,CASSYPGTGTQPQHF,TGTGCCAGCAGTTACCCCGGGACAGGGACTCAGCCCCAGCATTTT
TRBV20-1,TRBJ2-7,-,many,CSAEVAAYEQYF,TGCAGTGCGGAGGTAGCGGCCTACGAGCAGTACTTC
TRBV7-2,TRBJ1-6,-,-,CASSLDHDISPLHF,TGTGCCAGCAGCTTAGATCATGACATTTCACCCCTCCACTTT
TRBV11-2,TRBJ1-2,-,many,CASSLGVSGAGGYTF,TGTGCCAGCAGCTTAGGAGTATCGGGGGCCGGAGGCTACACCTTC
TRBV6-1,TRBJ2-2,-,few,CASSEGPGQGTGELFF,TGTGCCAGCAGTGAAGGCCCGGGCCAGGGCACCGGGGAGCTGTTTTTT
TRBV10-3,TRBJ1-2,-,few,CAITRDGPGYTF,TGTGCCATCACTCGGGACGGCCCCGGCTACACCTTC
TRBV20-1,TRBJ2-7,-,many,CSARGASYEQYF,TGCAGTGCTAGAGGGGCTTCCTACGAGCAGTACTTC
TRBV3-1,TRBJ1-2,-,-,CASSQRFPGQNYGYTF,TGTGCCAGCAGCCAAAGATTCCCGGGACAAAACTATGGCTACACCTTC
TRBV29-1,TRBJ1-5,-,many,CSVTPGGNNQPQHF,TGCAGCGTTACACCAGGCGGGAACAATCAGCCCCAGCATTTT
TRBV6-5,TRBJ2-2,-,many,CASSYLHLNTGELFF,TGTGCCAGCAGTTATCTACATTTGAACACCGGGGAGCTGTTTTTT
TRBV7-2,TRBJ1-1,-,many,CASTWRNTEAFF,TGTGCCAGCACTTGGAGGAACACTGAAGCTTTCTTT
TRBV6-1,TRBJ1-3,-,many,CASSSRGAGNTIYF,TGTGCCAGCTCTTCTCGCGGAGCAGGAAACACCATATATTTT
TRBV28,TRBJ1-1,-,many,CASSLSRDLMNTEAFF,TGTGCCAGCAGTTTAAGCAGGGATCTCATGAACACTGAAGCTTTCTTT
TRBV19,TRBJ1-5,-,many,CASMGRGSNQPQHF,TGTGCCAGTATGGGTCGGGGTTCCAATCAGCCCCAGCATTTT